Here is one TCR beta chain with its context. The antigen this receptor binds is unknown. No much larger clone is present one base from it, and per-base qualities are unavailable. Genomic DNA was isolated from the sorted cells so that the TCRbeta CDR3 region could be sequenced. The immunoSEQ Assay was used to sequence the TCRbeta CDR3 regions. Held by TCRdb, this immuneACCESS table contains in-frame sequences only and omits some clones. Under half of the omission traces to an unresolved V gene where checked; the cause of the rest is unknown. Across this sample there are fewer than 85,000 clones, with about 90% seen only once. Of the sample, 0.4% to 0.55% falls within the top ten clones. The source of the sample is a study of OX40 agonist ivuxolimab in advanced cancers. Some background on the complete study: Ivuxolimab was a fully human IgG2 agonistic monoclonal antibody targeting the costimulatory receptor OX40 (CD134). Intravenous ivuxolimab was administered to patients every 2 weeks at six dose levels: 0.01, 0.1, 0.3, 1.5, 3 and 10 mg/kg. The purpose of peripheral TCRbeta sequencing was to test whether ivuxolimab changed TCR sequence diversity and led to clonal T-cell expansion. Prior anti-PD-1, anti-PD-L1 or anti-CTLA-4 therapy was permitted, and about two fifths of dose-escalation patients had received checkpoint inhibitors. Partial responses occurred in three dose-escalation patients: two with cutaneous melanoma and one with hepatocellular carcinoma. Among the roughly 52 dose-escalation patients, approximately 20 had hepatocellular carcinoma, roughly 15 melanoma, 9 renal cell carcinoma and 9 head and neck cancer. The monotherapy dose-escalation portion (N = 52 patients) of the phase I ivuxolimab trial is reported in the paper. In the dose-escalation cohort, more than 75% of patients were male, and the mean age was around 60 years, with a range of about 20 to 79.

Patients with autoimmune disease history or receiving systemic immunosuppression were excluded from the trial. Peripheral blood for TCR sequencing was collected from all dose cohorts at baseline, on cycle 4 day 1, and on cycle 7 day 1. The samples were taken from a phase I, first-in-human, multicenter, open-label dose-escalation trial of ivuxolimab. Adults with locally advanced or metastatic head and neck squamous cell, hepatocellular, melanoma or renal cell carcinoma were enrolled in the trial. Before TCR sequencing, CD4+ and CD8+ T cells were separately sorted from peripheral blood. Spanning cysteine to phenylalanine, the CDR3 consists of 17 amino acids. This entry keeps only the CDR3 DNA: 51 bases, framed from base 1. V is reduced by 1 base and J by 7 bases, leaving a spacing of 20 bases between them. The germline V gene encodes CDR1 ENHRY and CDR2 SYGVKD. The study at large found these results: Partial responders in the 0.1-3.0 mg/kg groups had among the lowest normalized peripheral clonal expansion, especially among CD8+ T cells. The antigen specificity of the clonally expanded peripheral T cells was not determined. Clonal expansion of both CD4+ and CD8+ blood T cells was observed from baseline to week 6 at doses 0.1 to 3.0 mg/kg. Low levels of normalized T-cell clonal expansion were also shown by some nonresponding patients. After ivuxolimab, expanded clones were on average more numerous among CD8+ T cells than among CD4+ T cells.

The sequence links TRBV10-3 to TRBJ1-5; a tentative D call is TRBD1 (6 bases match). The receptor comes from an adult with an advanced solid tumor such as melanoma, head and neck, liver or kidney cancer. Here the sequenced sample was CD4+ or CD8+ T cells sorted from blood, taken in a trial of the OX40 agonist ivuxolimab. This receptor carries the CDR3 CAISEFGGATGGQPQHF. The DNA reads as follows: TGTGCCATCAGTGAGTTCGGGGGTGCGACAGGTGGCCAGCCCCAGCATTTT.